These 30 T cell receptor beta chains were all obtained from the same sample, sequenced in a study of neurological immune-mediated disorders. Each CDR3 protein gets one entry after TCRdb re-called the 5' RACE reads with MiXCR. The sample shows some 26,000 distinct CDR3 sequences, more than 2.5% of them seen only once. The sample was PBMCs. The receptors here all came from a woman in her twenties or thirties with multiple sclerosis.

This clonotype was observed at least ten times. This chain uses TRBV7-2 with TRBJ2-7, with 7 bases matching TRBD2. Trimming took 3 bases from V and 0 from J; bases not matched to a gene: 2. Germline V gene sequence: CDR1 SGHTA, CDR2 FQGNSA. CDR3 length equals 14 residues. The CDR3 DNA reads as TGTGCCAGCAGCTTTAGCGGGTCCTCCTACGAGCAGTACTTC. Translation: CASSFSGSSYEQYF.

This clonotype was detected ten times or more. This CDR3 reads CSAGLADNKNIQYF. The CDR3 bases are TGCAGCGCCGGACTAGCGGACAACAAAAACATTCAGTACTTC. The rearrangement uses TRBV29-1 and TRBJ2-4; 10 nucleotides align to TRBD2. CDR1 and CDR2 (germline): SQVTM, ANQGSEA. The CDR3 totals 14 residues. V lost 7 bases and J lost 3; bases outside the gene matches: 6.

The table lists this clonotype with many counts. Here the CDR3 reads CASRRQETQYF. DNA of the CDR3: TGCGCCAGCAGGCGACAAGAGACCCAGTACTTC. The chain employs TRBV5-1 and TRBJ2-5; D unresolved. This CDR3 region has 11 residues. The V and J ends lost 5 bases and 2 bases respectively, with 4 bases between them. Germline V gene lookup returns CDR1 SGHRS and CDR2 YFSETQ.

This clonotype was recorded many times. This chain uses TRBV27 with TRBJ2-3; the D is unclear. V was clipped by 3 bases and J by 3 bases, with 10 bases between them. Germline assignment: CDR1 MNHEY and CDR2 SMNVEV (reference sequence). This CDR3 spans 14 amino acids. The CDR3 DNA follows: TGTGCCAGCAGTTTTCAGCGTAGGACAGATACGCAGTATTTT. Its protein is CASSFQRRTDTQYF.

This clonotype was detected many times. J is TRBJ2-3 and V is TRBV20-1, with 7 bases fitting TRBD1. Trimming took 4 bases from V and 7 from J; bases not matched to a gene: 11. Germline V gene data show CDR1 as DFQATT and CDR2 as SNEGSKA (reference sequence). CDR3 size: 14 residues. The CDR3: CSAILTRGGNTQYF. CDR3 nucleotides: TGCAGTGCTATCTTGACTCGAGGGGGCAATACGCAGTATTTT.

This clonotype came up many times. The gene calls are TRBV18 and TRBJ2-5; 7 nucleotides agree with TRBD2. In germline, CDR1 is KGHSH, CDR2 LQKENI. V was pared by 4 bases and J by 5 bases, with 10 bases of the junction left unmatched. The length of the CDR3 is 15 residues. The CDR3 nucleotides are TGTGCCAGCTCACTCCGGACTAGAGGAGGGGAGACCCAGTACTTC. It is translated as CASSLRTRGGETQYF.

Within the sample, this clonotype is medium-sized (0.01 to 0.1%). The chain recombines TRBV4-3 with TRBJ1-2, with 7 bases fitting TRBD1. This CDR3 has 14 residues. Germline CDR1 LGHNA, CDR2 YSLEER. V gave up 4 bases and J gave up 2 bases; unmatched junction bases: 4. The chain's CDR3 is CASSRWGQNYGYTF. In DNA form, the CDR3 reads TGCGCCAGCAGCCGTTGGGGACAGAACTATGGCTACACCTTC.

In regard to this clonotype: One base away lies a much larger clone, so this may be a sequencing read error. The V call is TRBV20-1, the J call TRBJ2-7; 14 bases map to TRBD2. V lost 5 bases to trimming and J lost 1 base; unmatched junction nucleotides: 1. CDR3 length: 14 residues. Germline CDR1 reads DFQATT; CDR2 reads SNEGSKA (reference sequence). This chain's CDR3 is CSAGTSGSSYEQYF. CDR3 nucleotide sequence: TGCAGTGCTGGGACTAGCGGGAGTTCCTACGAGCAGTACTTC.

This clonotype was counted ten times or more. The chain couples TRBV7-2 to TRBJ2-5; 11 positions agree with TRBD1. The V gene end was trimmed by 0 bases and the J gene end by 5 bases; junction bases not matched to a gene: 5. This CDR3 is built from 16 residues. The germline V gene has CDR1 SGHTA and CDR2 FQGNSA. The CDR3 spells CASSLAGTGGWETQYF. Here the CDR3 DNA reads TGTGCCAGCAGCTTAGCAGGGACAGGGGGTTGGGAGACCCAGTACTTC.

There are many counts of this clonotype. The V gene is TRBV12-3 or TRBV12-4, the J gene TRBJ2-1; TRBD2 might be the D (7 bases). V lost 6 bases and J 4 bases, leaving 16 bases between the germline ends. The CDR3 consists of 15 residues. DNA of the CDR3: TGTGCCAGCAGCCCCCGGCGGGGGCGATACAATGAGCAGTTCTTC. Encoded protein: CASSPRRGRYNEQFF.

In its sample, this clonotype was seen many times. The chain is built from TRBV2 and TRBJ2-5; tentative D call: TRBD1 (5 bases). The CDR3 spans 15 residues. V was clipped by 3 bases and J by 1 base, with 12 bases between them. Germline V CDR1 and CDR2: SNHLY, FYNNEI. The CDR3 is CASSEGQGFQETQYF. In nucleotides, the CDR3 is TGTGCCAGCAGTGAGGGTCAGGGATTCCAAGAGACCCAGTACTTC.

There are many counts of this clonotype. This chain joins TRBV6-1 and TRBJ2-5; D tentatively reads TRBD1 or TRBD2 (5 bases each). V lost 6 bases and J lost 5, with 13 bases in between. Germline CDR1 and CDR2: MNHNS and SASEGT. This CDR3 contains 13 residues. The chain's CDR3 is CASRRGGLETQYF. CDR3 in DNA: TGTGCCAGCAGACGGGGCGGTTTGGAGACCCAGTACTTC.

This clonotype showed up many times. The V call is TRBV20-1, the J call TRBJ2-3; D not resolved. V was cut by 3 bases and J by 6 bases, with 13 bases left in between. CDR3 length equals 13 residues. Germline lookup yields CDR1 DFQATT and CDR2 SNEGSKA (reference sequence). The CDR3 bases are TGCAGTGCTAGCCGAGAGATATCGGATACGCAGTATTTT. It yields the protein CSASREISDTQYF.

This clonotype was counted ten times or more. Germline is not matched at one junction end, which may reflect a read error. J is TRBJ2-7 and V is TRBV2; 8 positions agree with TRBD2. CDR1 SNHLY and CDR2 FYNNEI come from the germline V gene. The CDR3 runs to 12 residues. The CDR3 DNA follows: TGTGCCAGCAGCCCGGATTGGGCTAGCGGGTGCTTC. Its protein is CASSPDWASGCF.

This clonotype was detected ten times or more. The rearrangement links TRBV7-2 to TRBJ1-1; D ambiguous. V dropped 6 bases and J dropped 4 bases, with 15 bases sitting between them. The length of the CDR3 is 14 residues. Germline V CDR1 and CDR2: SGHTA, FQGNSA. CDR3 nucleotides: TGTGCCAGCAGTCAAAATCGCGGCGGCACTGAAGCTTTCTTT. Translated, it gives CASSQNRGGTEAFF.

This clonotype showed up many times. The chain combines TRBV7-2 with TRBJ2-3, with 7 nucleotides matching TRBD2. After removal of 8 bases from V and 6 bases from J, the junction contained 11 bases not matched to a gene. The CDR3 runs 14 residues. In germline, CDR1 is SGHTA, CDR2 FQGNSA. The CDR3 loop is CASGKGGARDTQYF. The CDR3 coding sequence is TGTGCCAGCGGCAAGGGAGGGGCTAGGGATACGCAGTATTTT.

This clonotype showed up many times. The J gene is TRBJ2-7, the V gene TRBV6-6; D could derive from TRBD1 or TRBD2 (5 bases each). Germline loops: CDR1 MNHNY, CDR2 SVGAGI (reference sequence). CDR3 size: 14 residues. Trimming shortened V by 6 bases and J by 3 bases, and 15 bases separated the two germline ends. DNA of the CDR3: TGTGCCAGCAGGTACGCCGGGACGGACTACGAGCAGTACTTC. This encodes CASRYAGTDYEQYF.

About this clonotype itself: This may be a read error: a much more frequent sequence differs by one nucleotide. This sequence joins TRBV18 and TRBJ2-3; D perhaps matches TRBD2 (6 bases). The germline V and J ends were trimmed by 3 bases and 2 bases, with 9 bases remaining between them. This CDR3 has 14 amino acids. Germline CDR1 reads KGHSH; CDR2 reads LQKENI. The CDR3, as DNA: TGTGCCAGCTCACCTAGCGGTATCACAGATACGCAGTATTTT. Its translation is CASSPSGITDTQYF.

Only a few counts were recorded for this clonotype. Compared with germline, one end of the junction differs, possibly owing to a read error. The chain recombines TRBV4-2 with TRBJ2-6; possible D gene TRBD1, 5 bases. Germline CDR1 LGHNA, CDR2 YNFKEQ. This CDR3 spans 17 amino acids. The chain's CDR3 is CASSQDLGVSGAKVLTF. The CDR3 nucleotides read TGTGCCAGCAGCCAAGATTTAGGTGTCTCTGGGGCCAAAGTCCTGACTTTC.

This clonotype was counted many times. This chain links TRBV12-3 or TRBV12-4 with TRBJ1-5; a possible D gene is TRBD1 (6 bases). V was pared by 1 base and J by 4 bases, with 11 bases between. The CDR3 length is 15 residues. The CDR3 DNA reads as TGTGCCAGCAGTTTAGTACAGGGTCGGAATCAGCCCCAGCATTTT. Encoded protein: CASSLVQGRNQPQHF.

This clonotype was seen more than once but under ten times. A much more abundant neighbour one base away suggests this may be a read error. This chain joins TRBV4-3 and TRBJ2-3, with TRBD2 matching over 7 bases. This CDR3 spans 18 amino acids. Looked up from germline, CDR1 is LGHNA and CDR2 is YSLEER. V gave up 0 bases and J gave up 5 bases; unmatched junction bases: 14. CDR3 amino acids: CASSQDPAVGGSVDTQYF. In nucleotides, the CDR3 is TGCGCCAGCAGCCAAGACCCAGCAGTGGGGGGGAGTGTAGATACGCAGTATTTT.

Worth noting for this clonotype: A much larger clone lies one base from this, so it may be a read error. V usage is TRBV29-1 and J usage is TRBJ1-1, with unresolved D. The V end was cut by 7 bases, the J end by 1 base, with 7 bases between. The CDR3 is 11 residues long. Germline-derived CDR1 and CDR2 are SQVTM and ANQGSEA. DNA for the CDR3: TGCAGCGGAAAGGAGAACACTGAAGCTTTCTTT. Protein: CSGKENTEAFF.

This clonotype has just a few counts. A much larger clone is a single base away; this may be a read error. The J gene is TRBJ2-7, the V gene TRBV7-9, with 9 bases that match TRBD1. The J segment lost 7 bases and the V segment lost 1 base, leaving 5 bases of the junction unmatched. The germline CDR1 and CDR2 sequences are SEHNR and FQNEAQ (reference sequence). The CDR3 totals 14 residues. The CDR3 region has the DNA TGTGCCAGCAGCTTAGGGACAGGGGTGGAAGAGCAGTACTTC. Translated, it gives CASSLGTGVEEQYF.

This clonotype has a count of ten or more. The DNA for the CDR3 is TGTGCCAGCAGTTACTCAACAGGGCTTGGTGGCTACACCTTC. This sequence encodes CASSYSTGLGGYTF. The chain is built from TRBV6-5 and TRBJ1-2; possibly TRBD1 for D (6 bases). Germline V gene lookup returns CDR1 MNHEY and CDR2 SVGAGI. This CDR3 contains 14 residues. The V gene lost 0 bases and the J gene lost 7 bases, with 12 bases spanning the gap.

This clonotype was seen at least ten times. The chain links TRBV5-6 to TRBJ2-1; possibly TRBD1 for D (5 bases). The germline V and J ends were trimmed by 4 bases and 0 bases, with 23 bases remaining between them. CDR1 SGHDT and CDR2 YYEEEE come from the germline V gene. This CDR3 region has 19 residues. The CDR3 spells CASSPSWSKGHPSYNEQFF. The CDR3 DNA follows: TGTGCCAGCAGCCCAAGCTGGAGTAAGGGGCATCCCTCCTACAATGAGCAGTTCTTC.

This clonotype was picked up many times. A much larger clone lies one base from this, so it may be a read error. The V call is TRBV27, the J call TRBJ2-6; a weak D match, TRBD1 (5 bases). The CDR3 has 14 residues. Per germline, CDR1 MNHEY and CDR2 SMNVEV (reference sequence). The CDR3 loop is CASSLGYGAKVLTF. For the CDR3, the DNA is TGTGCCAGCAGTTTAGGCTATGGGGCCAAAGTCCTGACTTTC. Complete variable domain (other parts from reference TRBV27 and TRBJ2-6): EAQVTQNPRYLITVTGKKLTVTCSQNMNHEYMSWYRQDPGLGLRQIYYSMNVEVTDKGDVPEGYKVSRKEKRNFPLILESPSPNQTSLYFCASSLGYGAKVLTFGAGSRLTVL.

This clonotype was counted at least ten times. The CDR3 bases are TGCGCCAGCAGCTTGGGCGGGACAGTTCGAAACACCATATATTTT. This sequence encodes CASSLGGTVRNTIYF. The chain is built from TRBV5-1 and TRBJ1-3; 7 bases match TRBD1. The CDR3 extends over 15 amino acids. The germline gives CDR1 SGHRS, CDR2 YFSETQ. Germline trimming cut 0 bases from V and 5 bases from J; bases unmatched to any gene: 5.

The table lists this clonotype with many counts. The V and J genes are TRBV10-3 and TRBJ2-7; the D gene is possibly TRBD1 (5 bases). V was trimmed by 3 bases and J by 6 bases, leaving 18 bases between them. Germline CDR1 reads ENHRY; CDR2 reads SYGVKD. This CDR3 region has 15 residues. The CDR3 sequence: CAISERGPQGGEQYF. DNA of the CDR3: TGTGCCATCAGTGAAAGAGGCCCTCAGGGCGGCGAGCAGTACTTC.

V gene TRBV12-3 or TRBV12-4 combines with J gene TRBJ1-4; D might be TRBD1 (5 bases). This CDR3 is built from 15 residues. Trimming removed 0 bases at V and 3 bases at J, with 8 bases between. This CDR3 is CASSLAGGANEKLFF. The CDR3 DNA is TGTGCCAGCAGTTTAGCGGGGGGGGCTAATGAAAAACTGTTTTTT.

This clonotype was counted many times. The V gene is TRBV5-1, the J gene TRBJ2-3; maybe TRBD1 (5 bases). There are 14 residues in the CDR3. V shed 4 bases and J shed 0 bases, with 9 bases lying between them. The germline gives CDR1 SGHRS, CDR2 YFSETQ. DNA for the CDR3: TGCGCCAGCAGCCAACAGGAAAGCACAGATACGCAGTATTTT. As protein: CASSQQESTDTQYF.